Presented here are 22 T cell receptor beta chains from one specimen sequenced in a study of identical twins. Each CDR3 protein gets one entry after TCRdb re-called the 5' RACE reads with MiXCR. The sample holds around 500,000 distinct CDR3 sequences; approximately 15% are singletons and the top ten take about 0.52%. These records were also assigned to another study, of yellow fever vaccine responses in identical twins.

Sequenced material: CD4+ T cells sorted from blood. All receptors come from a woman between 18 and 29 years old in good health.

Details on this clonotype: The junction shows a germline mismatch at one end, possibly a read error. The V and J genes are TRBV12-3 or TRBV12-4 and TRBJ2-7, with D possibly being TRBD2 (7 bases). The CDR3 has 13 residues. CDR3 region: CASSLGGGGEEYF. Here the CDR3 DNA reads TGTGCCAGCAGTTTAGGGGGCGGGGGCGAGGAGTACTTC.

This clonotype showed up just a few times. V and J are TRBV7-2 and TRBJ1-5; the D is unclear. The CDR3 extends over 15 amino acids. The V gene's germline CDR1 is SGHTA and CDR2 FQGNSA. V was shortened by 0 bases and J by 7 bases, with 13 bases between the two germline ends. The CDR3 here is CASSLAGGTLQPQHF. In DNA form, the CDR3 reads TGTGCCAGCAGCTTAGCCGGAGGAACCCTCCAGCCCCAGCATTTT.

The J gene is TRBJ2-5, the V gene TRBV4-3; D ambiguous. The CDR3 has 14 amino acids. Germline CDR1 reads LGHNA; CDR2 reads YSLEER. V was cut by 1 base and J by 7 bases, with 13 bases left in between. In nucleotides, the CDR3 is TGCGCCAGCAGCCAAGTGGTCTCGGGCGGGACCCAGTACTTC. Translated, it gives CASSQVVSGGTQYF.

This clonotype was counted a few times. The chain carries TRBV7-8 and TRBJ2-2; D tentatively reads TRBD1 or TRBD2 (5 bases each). Trimming shortened V by 9 bases and J by 2 bases, and 10 bases separated the two germline ends. CDR1 and CDR2 from the germline V gene are SGHVS and FQNEAQ. The CDR3 is made up of 13 amino acids. CDR3 sequence reads: CASTGTNTGELFF. The CDR3 nucleotides are TGTGCCAGTACCGGGACCAACACCGGGGAGCTGTTTTTT.

This rearrangement joins TRBV20-1 to TRBJ2-3; D gene unclear. The end of the DNA is better explained by TRBJ1-5, so the J call may be wrong. The CDR3 consists of 10 residues. The germline V gene encodes CDR1 DFQATT and CDR2 SNEGSKA (reference sequence). CDR3 loop: CSARAETQHF. CDR3 sequence (DNA): TGCAGTGCTAGAGCAGAAACGCAGCATTTT.

CDR3 amino acids: CASRIVCYSPLHF. In DNA, the CDR3 is TGTGCCAGCAGGATAGTTTGCTATTCACCCCTCCACTTT. This chain joins TRBV27 and TRBJ1-6; D remains ambiguous. The CDR3 consists of 13 residues. Trimming pared 6 bases from V and 8 bases from J, leaving 11 bases between. Germline V CDR1 and CDR2: MNHEY, SMNVEV (reference sequence).

This clonotype was observed a few times. The rearrangement joins TRBV7-8 to TRBJ2-7, with D possibly matching TRBD2 (6 bases). The ends were cut back, 5 bases at V and 2 bases at J, with 13 bases in the middle. Germline values: CDR1 SGHVS, CDR2 FQNEAQ. The CDR3 runs to 14 residues. CDR3 sequence: CASSERAAPYEQYF. The DNA of the CDR3 is TGTGCCAGCAGCGAGCGGGCGGCGCCCTACGAGCAGTACTTC. Looking up the rest from reference TRBV7-8 and TRBJ2-7 gives the full variable domain: GAGVSQSPRYKVAKRGQDVALRCDPISGHVSLFWYQQALGQGPEFLTYFQNEAQLDKSGLPSDRFFAERPEGSVSTLKIQRTQQEDSAVYLCASSERAAPYEQYFGPGTRLTVT.

This clonotype was seen a few times. The genes are TRBV3-1 and TRBJ2-2, with D perhaps matching TRBD2 (6 bases). With 0 bases removed from V and 2 bases from J, the gap between germline ends came to 13 bases. Germline CDR1 is LGHDT and CDR2 is YNNKEL (reference sequence). CDR3 size: 17 residues. In DNA, the CDR3 is TGTGCCAGCAGCCAAGACAACCGCGGGGTTAACACCGGGGAGCTGTTTTTT. Its protein is CASSQDNRGVNTGELFF.

The chain employs TRBV5-1 and TRBJ1-2; 9 bases map to TRBD1. This CDR3 comprises 17 residues. Germline assignment: CDR1 SGHRS and CDR2 YFSETQ. The ends lost 3 bases at V and 8 bases at J; junction bases unmatched: 17. CDR3 DNA sequence: TGCGCCAGCAGCTCCGACCACCTGACAGGGGGGAGGCACGGCTACACCTTC. It codes for CASSSDHLTGGRHGYTF. The whole variable domain, remainder taken from reference TRBV5-1 and TRBJ1-2, is KAGVTQTPRYLIKTRGQQVTLSCSPISGHRSVSWYQQTPGQGLQFLFEYFSETQRNKGNFPGRFSGRQFSNSRSEMNVSTLELGDSALYLCASSSDHLTGGRHGYTFGSGTRLTVV.

This clonotype was counted many times. The chain recombines TRBV11-2 with TRBJ2-5, with TRBD2 matching 8 bases. CDR3 length: 14 residues. Germline CDR1 is SGHAT and CDR2 is FQNNGV. Unmatched junction bases numbered 7, after V lost 8 bases and J lost 2 bases. CDR3 sequence: CASEAGVLQETQYF. The CDR3 DNA reads as TGTGCCAGCGAAGCGGGGGTGTTGCAAGAGACCCAGTACTTC.

This clonotype was seen at least ten times. V and J are TRBV3-1 and TRBJ2-1, with TRBD2 as a possible D gene (5 bases). There are 14 residues in the CDR3. The germline CDR1 and CDR2 sequences are LGHDT and YNNKEL (reference sequence). V was trimmed by 3 bases and J by 9 bases, leaving 15 bases between them. CDR3 in amino acids: CASSQGWLEGEQFF. DNA of the CDR3: TGTGCCAGCAGCCAGGGCTGGCTCGAGGGTGAGCAGTTCTTC.

The table lists this clonotype with a few counts. CDR3 region: CASSAGFF. CDR3 DNA: TGTGCCAGCAGTGCCGGGTTCTTC. The chain uses TRBV9 and TRBJ2-1; D is uncertain. This CDR3 has 8 amino acids. Germline V gives CDR1 SGDLS, CDR2 YYNGEE. V gave up 5 bases and J gave up 15 bases, with 6 bases separating them. Based on the CDR3 plus reference TRBV9 and TRBJ2-1, the full variable domain is DSGVTQTPKHLITATGQRVTLRCSPRSGDLSVYWYQQSLDQGLQFLIQYYNGEERAKGNILERFSAQQFPDLHSELNLSSLELGDSALYFCASSAGFFGPGTRLTVL.

This clonotype was seen more than once but under ten times. The chain is built from TRBV11-2 and TRBJ2-7; 9 positions match TRBD2. After removal of 5 bases from V and 3 bases from J, the junction contained 8 bases not matched to a gene. The CDR3 is 15 amino acids. The germline V gene encodes CDR1 SGHAT and CDR2 FQNNGV. Written as DNA, the CDR3 is TGTGCCAGCAGCCTTAGCGGGAGTAGTTTCTACGAGCAGTACTTC. It is translated as CASSLSGSSFYEQYF.

This clonotype was recorded a few times. This sequence joins TRBV10-3 and TRBJ2-6, with D perhaps TRBD1 (6 bases). The CDR3 spans 16 residues. Germline V gene data show CDR1 as ENHRY and CDR2 as SYGVKD. The V gene lost 6 bases and the J gene lost 0 bases, with 12 bases spanning the gap. This CDR3 is CAISTDRPSGANVLTF. The CDR3 region has the DNA TGTGCCATCAGCACGGACAGACCCTCTGGGGCCAACGTCCTGACTTTC.

The DNA of the CDR3 is TGCAGCGTTGGCCCTTTGGACGGGAACACCGGGGAGCTGTTTTTT. Its protein product is CSVGPLDGNTGELFF. This chain joins TRBV29-1 and TRBJ2-2, with D uncertain. Per germline, CDR1 SQVTM and CDR2 ANQGSEA. V lost 4 bases and J 1 base, leaving 13 bases between the germline ends. The CDR3 is 15 residues long.

The J gene is TRBJ2-7, the V gene TRBV6-5, with D hard to call. Trimming shortened V by 0 bases and J by 2 bases, and 11 bases separated the two germline ends. This CDR3 has 15 amino acids. CDR1 and CDR2 from the germline V gene are MNHEY and SVGAGI. The CDR3 is CASSYSGREAYEQYF. Written as DNA, the CDR3 is TGTGCCAGCAGTTACTCCGGTAGGGAAGCCTACGAGCAGTACTTC.

The J gene is TRBJ2-5, the V gene TRBV7-2; D not resolved. CDR1 SGHTA and CDR2 FQGNSA come from the germline V gene. Trimming took off 1 base at V and 2 bases at J, with 11 bases between the two ends. This CDR3 has 15 residues. CDR3 loop: CASSLGVYIQETQYF. The CDR3 DNA sequence: TGTGCCAGCAGCTTAGGAGTTTACATACAAGAGACCCAGTACTTC.

Only a few counts were recorded for this clonotype. The chain links TRBV6-6 to TRBJ2-5; no firm D call. V was trimmed by 1 base and J by 4 bases, leaving 4 bases between them. The germline V gene has CDR1 MNHNY and CDR2 SVGAGI (reference sequence). The CDR3 contains 12 residues. CDR3 DNA: TGTGCCAGCAGTTACTGGGGAGAGACCCAGTACTTC. This gives the protein CASSYWGETQYF.

This clonotype was recorded at least ten times. This chain connects TRBV12-3 or TRBV12-4 to TRBJ2-3; 8 bases map to TRBD2. Trimming cost V 5 bases and J 4 bases; bases outside gene matches: 11. The length of the CDR3 is 16 residues. The CDR3 reads CASSPPGLEVPDTQYF. Written as DNA, the CDR3 is TGTGCCAGCAGTCCCCCGGGACTAGAAGTCCCAGATACGCAGTATTTT.

This clonotype occurred a few times. The J gene is TRBJ2-1, the V gene TRBV4-2; D perhaps matches TRBD2 (5 bases). Germline V CDR1 and CDR2: LGHNA, YNFKEQ. The germline V and J ends were trimmed by 8 bases and 5 bases, with 19 bases remaining between them. The CDR3 contains 15 residues. The CDR3: CASGSLGSGDNEQFF. CDR3 bases: TGTGCCAGCGGGAGCCTTGGGTCTGGTGACAATGAGCAGTTCTTC.

The chain carries TRBV28 and TRBJ2-6; the D is unclear. V lost 6 bases and J lost 2, with 11 bases in between. Germline CDR1 is MDHEN and CDR2 is SYDVKM. This CDR3 spans 15 amino acids. The CDR3 region has the DNA TGTGCCAGCAGCCCACCCACCCCTGGGGCCAACGTCCTGACTTTC. The encoded protein is CASSPPTPGANVLTF.

This chain links TRBV7-2 with TRBJ2-3, with D unresolved. Looked up from germline, CDR1 is SGHTA and CDR2 is FQGNSA. V was pared by 5 bases and J by 6 bases, with 12 bases between. The CDR3 runs to 13 residues. CDR3 loop: CASSKSLGDTQYF. Written as DNA, the CDR3 is TGTGCCAGCAGCAAAAGCCTCGGGGATACGCAGTATTTT.